This TCR beta chain was documented in a study of cytomegalovirus exposure and HLA in healthy donors. The PCR contained 60 Vbeta and 13 Jbeta primers. TCRdb's table, derived via immunoSEQ multiplex PCR, lists solely in-frame clones and lacks some. The sample includes about 180,000 clones, around 77% of them seen just once. The CDR3 totals 15 residues. Per the germline V gene, CDR1 is MNHEY and CDR2 is SMNVEV (reference sequence). V dropped 2 bases and J dropped 4 bases, with 12 bases sitting between them. The J gene is TRBJ1-5, the V gene TRBV27; D is possibly TRBD1 (5 bases). The receptor comes from a man aged 60 to 69 in good health and CMV-seronegative. The sample comprised PBMCs. The chain's CDR3 is CASSLEGQGNQPQHF. The CDR3 nucleotides read TGTGCCAGCAGTTTAGAAGGTCAGGGTAATCAGCCCCAGCATTTT.